This T cell receptor (beta chain) was obtained from a study of shared clonotypes between healthy human individuals. Germline V CDR1 and CDR2: LNHDA, SQIVND (reference sequence). V was cut by 3 bases and J by 4 bases, with 12 bases left in between. The CDR3 runs to 14 residues. Measured with immunoSEQ multiplex PCR; TCRdb has only the in-frame clones, and not every one. The data contain around 2.5 million clones, approximately 93% of them seen just once; the ten biggest clones take up about 0.34%. Caucasian adults residing in Nashville, Tennessee made up all the donors. The gene calls are TRBV19 and TRBJ1-2; TRBD1 might be the D (6 bases). The sequence was obtained from a man aged 18 to 29 in good health. Some clones in this sample may be carry-over from other donors' samples. Sequencing input: naive CD4+ T cells from PBMCs. Regarding subset: CD45RA+ positively selected. In DNA, the CDR3 is TGTGCCAGTAGTATCGGGGGCCTAGGCTATGGCTACACCTTC. Its protein is CASSIGGLGYGYTF.